The 17 T cell receptor beta chains presented below share a single source sample, sequenced in a study of cytomegalovirus exposure and HLA in healthy donors. Some clones are missing from TCRdb's copy, which holds only in-frame ones; the method was immunoSEQ multiplex PCR. The profile shows some 120,000 clones, roughly 90% of them singletons. Sequenced sample: PBMCs. These receptors came from a man between 25 and 39 years old in good health and CMV-seronegative.

V and J are TRBV6-5 and TRBJ1-3; 9 bases are shared with TRBD1. Germline V CDR1 and CDR2: MNHEY, SVGAGI. V was pared by 5 bases and J by 8 bases, with 10 bases of the junction left unmatched. CDR3 length: 15 residues. CDR3 in amino acids: CASSPGTGTAHTIYF. The DNA for the CDR3 is TGTGCCAGCAGTCCTGGGACAGGGACTGCTCACACCATATATTTT.

V usage is TRBV7-2 and J usage is TRBJ1-5; 8 bases line up with TRBD1. V dropped 2 bases and J dropped 7; count of bases not matched to a gene: 4. The length of the CDR3 is 14 residues. CDR1 is SGHTA, CDR2 FQGNSA, per germline. CDR3 in amino acids: CASSLTGGRQPQHF. CDR3 bases: TGTGCCAGCAGCTTAACAGGGGGGCGACAGCCCCAGCATTTT. The full variable domain, in which reference TRBV7-2 and TRBJ1-5 provide the parts outside the CDR3, is GAGVSQSPSNKVTEKGKDVELRCDPISGHTALYWYRQSLGQGLEFLIYFQGNSAPDKSGLPSDRFSAERTGGSVSTLTIQRTQQEDSAVYLCASSLTGGRQPQHFGDGTRLSIL.

The chain is built from TRBV6-5 and TRBJ2-1, with 7 nucleotides matching TRBD2. V lost 2 bases and J lost 11; bases outside the gene matches: 12. This CDR3 has 15 amino acids. CDR1 and CDR2 (germline): MNHEY, SVGAGI. The DNA for the CDR3 is TGTGCCAGCAGTTACGCCCTAGCGGCCACATCCCAGCAGTTCTTC. Translation: CASSYALAATSQQFF.

The J gene is TRBJ2-2, the V gene TRBV5-4, with TRBD2 identical over 8 bases. The CDR3 has 16 residues. V shed 3 bases and J 0 bases; nucleotides not matched to a gene: 4. Per the germline V gene, CDR1 is SGHNT and CDR2 is YYREEE (reference sequence). The CDR3 coding sequence is TGTGCCAGCAGCTACCAGACTAGCGCGAACACCGGGGAGCTGTTTTTT. It translates to CASSYQTSANTGELFF.

The chain employs TRBV18 and TRBJ2-1; 10 bases line up with TRBD1. Trimming removed 7 bases from V and 8 bases from J; junction bases left unmatched: 8. From germline, CDR1 is KGHSH and CDR2 LQKENI. The CDR3 sequence is 14 residues long. The CDR3: CASLSGTGDDEQFF. CDR3 nucleotide sequence: TGTGCCAGCTTATCCGGGACAGGGGACGATGAGCAGTTCTTC.

The rearrangement joins TRBV11-2 to TRBJ2-5; 12 bases are a match to TRBD2. CDR3 length: 19 amino acids. Germline loops: CDR1 SGHAT, CDR2 FQNNGV. The ends lost 5 bases at V and 0 bases at J; junction bases unmatched: 13. The CDR3 DNA sequence: TGTGCCAGCAGCCCACCGACTAGCGGGAGAAGGCGGTACCAAGAGACCCAGTACTTC. This translates into CASSPPTSGRRRYQETQYF.

The genes are TRBV11-2 and TRBJ2-7; D gene unclear. Deletions cut 1 base from V and 1 base from J, with 14 bases between. Germline V gene lookup returns CDR1 SGHAT and CDR2 FQNNGV. This CDR3 has 16 amino acids. The CDR3 reads CASSLVTYELSYEQYF. The CDR3 nucleotides are TGTGCCAGCAGCTTAGTTACTTACGAATTGTCCTACGAGCAGTACTTC.

CDR3 sequence (DNA): TGTGCCAGCACCCTGCGGGGAGTGAACACTGAAGCTTTCTTT. Translated: CASTLRGVNTEAFF. The chain carries TRBV5-6 and TRBJ1-1, with D uncertain. This CDR3 is 14 amino acids long. Trimming left V 6 bases short and J 0 bases short, with 12 bases between. The germline gives CDR1 SGHDT, CDR2 YYEEEE.

The rearrangement links TRBV14 to TRBJ2-3, with D possibly TRBD1 on 6 matching bases. The germline V gene has CDR1 SGHDN and CDR2 FVKESK. V dropped 1 base and J dropped 3 bases, with 14 bases sitting between them. The CDR3 totals 16 residues. CDR3 protein: CASSQVTGPLTDTQYF. Written as DNA, the CDR3 is TGTGCCAGCAGCCAAGTAACAGGGCCCCTGACAGATACGCAGTATTTT.

The V call is TRBV29-1, the J call TRBJ2-2, with D possibly being TRBD1 (6 bases). Germline V gene sequence: CDR1 SQVTM, CDR2 ANQGSEA. This CDR3 is 13 amino acids long. V dropped 3 bases and J dropped 4 bases, with 9 bases sitting between them. The CDR3 sequence: CSVERGSTGELFF. As DNA, the CDR3 is TGCAGCGTTGAGAGGGGGTCCACCGGGGAGCTGTTTTTT.

This clone was detected a few times. This sample includes further DNA sequences coding for the same CDR3. This chain connects TRBV19 to TRBJ1-2; 8 bases map to TRBD1. The ends lost 5 bases at V and 5 bases at J; junction bases unmatched: 4. The CDR3 runs 13 residues. CDR1 and CDR2 from the germline V gene are LNHDA and SQIVND (reference sequence). CDR3 region: CASSAGTGYGYTF. CDR3 DNA: TGTGCCAGTAGTGCCGGGACAGGATATGGCTACACCTTC.

The chain has TRBV11-3 and TRBJ2-1; D perhaps matches TRBD2 (5 bases). CDR3 size: 15 residues. Germline CDR1 reads SGHNT; CDR2 reads YENEEA. V was clipped by 5 bases and J by 4 bases, with 15 bases between them. CDR3 in amino acids: CASSAASSGYNEQFF. DNA for the CDR3: TGTGCCAGCAGCGCCGCTAGCTCTGGTTACAATGAGCAGTTCTTC.

The chain couples TRBV30 to TRBJ1-3; perhaps TRBD1 as D (6 bases). Germline V CDR1 and CDR2: GTSNPN, SVGIG (reference sequence). The CDR3 totals 12 residues. CDR3 region: CGGQGGGNTIYF. CDR3 bases: TGTGGGGGGCAAGGAGGTGGAAACACCATATATTTT.

The rearrangement links TRBV18 to TRBJ1-1; D not certain. CDR3 length: 13 amino acids. V shed 2 bases and J shed 0 bases, with 4 bases lying between them. CDR1 and CDR2 (germline): KGHSH, LQKENI. CDR3 sequence (DNA): TGTGCCAGCTCACCAAACATGAACACTGAAGCTTTCTTT. It specifies CASSPNMNTEAFF.

The V and J genes are TRBV6-5 and TRBJ2-7; TRBD2 matches 7 bases. Germline trimming cut 2 bases from V and 7 bases from J; bases unmatched to any gene: 5. The germline CDR1 and CDR2 sequences are MNHEY and SVGAGI. This CDR3 is 13 amino acids long. CDR3 sequence reads: CASSYTGGGEQYF. The CDR3 DNA is TGTGCCAGCAGTTACACGGGAGGAGGAGAGCAGTACTTC.

The chain has TRBV6-1 and TRBJ2-2; tentative D call: TRBD2 (5 bases). Trimming removed 0 bases at V and 6 bases at J, with 8 bases between. Germline V CDR1 and CDR2: MNHNS, SASEGT. This CDR3 region has 14 residues. The CDR3, as DNA: TGTGCCAGCAGTGAAGCTTCGGAGGCCGGGGAGCTGTTTTTT. It encodes CASSEASEAGELFF.

V gene TRBV7-9 combines with J gene TRBJ2-1, with D unclear. This CDR3 is 13 amino acids long. The V gene lost 8 bases and the J gene lost 4 bases, with 12 bases spanning the gap. Germline V gene lookup returns CDR1 SEHNR and CDR2 FQNEAQ (reference sequence). As DNA, the CDR3 is TGTGCCAGCTGGGCTCCCCTTTACAATGAGCAGTTCTTC. This codes for CASWAPLYNEQFF.